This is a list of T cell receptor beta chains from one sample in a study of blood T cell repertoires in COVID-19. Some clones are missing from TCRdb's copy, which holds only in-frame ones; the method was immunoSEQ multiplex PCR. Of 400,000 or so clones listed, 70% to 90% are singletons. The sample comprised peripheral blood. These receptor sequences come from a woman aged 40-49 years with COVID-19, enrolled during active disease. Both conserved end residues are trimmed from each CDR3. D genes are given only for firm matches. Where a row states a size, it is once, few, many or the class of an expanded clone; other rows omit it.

CDR3: ASSRDSGVGSLNTEAF
size: NA
D: NA
V: TRBV19
J: TRBJ1-1

CDR3: ASSLRTGSTDSPLH
size: NA
D: TRBD1
V: TRBV5-1
J: TRBJ1-6

CDR3: ASTSGGNYGYT
size: NA
D: NA
V: TRBV28
J: TRBJ1-2

CDR3: ASRSPYGGHTEAF
size: few
D: NA
V: TRBV28
J: TRBJ1-1

CDR3: ASSLGQGYTEAF
size: NA
D: TRBD1
V: TRBV28
J: TRBJ1-1

CDR3: AWTYRGSDSPLH
size: NA
D: TRBD1
V: TRBV30
J: TRBJ1-6

CDR3: ASSQEDLPGGLYDKQY
size: NA
D: TRBD1
V: TRBV3-1/TRBV3-2
J: TRBJ2-7

CDR3: AISESDPGLAGRETQY
size: NA
D: TRBD2
V: TRBV10-3
J: TRBJ2-5

CDR3: ASSQDNYKFGGYGYT
size: NA
D: NA
V: TRBV3-1/TRBV3-2
J: TRBJ1-2

CDR3: ASRQGPTEAF
size: NA
D: NA
V: TRBV19
J: TRBJ1-1

CDR3: ASSIDPSYNQPQH
size: NA
D: NA
V: TRBV19
J: TRBJ1-5

CDR3: ASSLATDTQY
size: NA
D: NA
V: TRBV5-4
J: TRBJ2-3

CDR3: ASSLGRTYEQY
size: NA
D: NA
V: TRBV7-2
J: TRBJ2-7

CDR3: ASSQGQGWTDTQY
size: NA
D: NA
V: TRBV4-3
J: TRBJ2-3

CDR3: AWSASRQGAPLH
size: NA
D: TRBD1
V: TRBV30
J: TRBJ1-6

CDR3: ASSIIVARPWNEQF
size: NA
D: NA
V: TRBV19
J: TRBJ2-1